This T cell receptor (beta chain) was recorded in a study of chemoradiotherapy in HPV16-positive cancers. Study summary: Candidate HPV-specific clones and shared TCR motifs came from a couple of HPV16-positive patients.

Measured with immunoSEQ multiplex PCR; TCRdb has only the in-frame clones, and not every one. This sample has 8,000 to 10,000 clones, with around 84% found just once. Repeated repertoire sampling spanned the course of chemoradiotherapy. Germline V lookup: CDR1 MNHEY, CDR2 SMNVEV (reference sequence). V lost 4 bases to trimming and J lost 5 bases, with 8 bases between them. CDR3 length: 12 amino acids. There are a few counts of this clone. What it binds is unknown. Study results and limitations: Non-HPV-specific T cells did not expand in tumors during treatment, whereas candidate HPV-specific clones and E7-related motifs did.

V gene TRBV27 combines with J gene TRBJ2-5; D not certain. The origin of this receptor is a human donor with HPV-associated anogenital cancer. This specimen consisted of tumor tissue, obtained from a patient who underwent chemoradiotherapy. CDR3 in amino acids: CASSSSGETQYF. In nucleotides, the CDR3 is TGTGCCAGCAGTTCAAGTGGCGAGACCCAGTACTTC.